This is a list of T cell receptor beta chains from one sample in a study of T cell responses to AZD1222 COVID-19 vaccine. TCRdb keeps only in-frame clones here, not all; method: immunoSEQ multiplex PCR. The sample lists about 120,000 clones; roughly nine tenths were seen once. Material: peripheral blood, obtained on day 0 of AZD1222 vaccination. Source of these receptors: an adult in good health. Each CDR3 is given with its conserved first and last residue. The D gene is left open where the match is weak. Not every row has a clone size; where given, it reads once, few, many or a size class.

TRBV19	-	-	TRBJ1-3	CASRGGGTSSGNTIYF	TGTGCCAGTAGGGGCGGAGGGACCAGCTCTGGAAACACCATATATTTT
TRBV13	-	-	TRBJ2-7	CASSLSYEQYF	TGTGCCAGCAGCTTATCCTACGAGCAGTACTTC
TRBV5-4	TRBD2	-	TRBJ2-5	CASSSLAGEETQYF	TGTGCCAGCAGCTCACTAGCGGGGGAAGAGACCCAGTACTTC
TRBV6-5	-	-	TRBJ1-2	CASSLRRDRNSGYTF	TGTGCCAGCAGTCTCCGGAGGGACCGAAATTCTGGCTACACCTTC
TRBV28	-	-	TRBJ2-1	CASSLKSYNEQFF	TGTGCCAGCAGTTTGAAATCCTACAATGAGCAGTTCTTC
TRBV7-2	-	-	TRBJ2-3	CASSLQPSADTQYF	TGTGCCAGCAGCTTACAGCCGTCCGCAGATACGCAGTATTTT
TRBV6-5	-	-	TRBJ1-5	CASSLTGVNDQPQHF	TGTGCCAGCAGTCTTACGGGGGTGAACGATCAGCCCCAGCATTTT
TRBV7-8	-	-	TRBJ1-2	CASSNLMDGYTF	TGTGCCAGCAGCAACTTGATGGATGGCTACACCTTC
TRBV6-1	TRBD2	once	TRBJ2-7	CASSETSGTSWTYEQYF	TGTGCCAGCAGCGAAACCTCCGGGACTAGCTGGACCTACGAGCAGTACTTC
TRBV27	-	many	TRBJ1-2	CASSYTRTGGGYGYTF	TGTGCCAGCAGTTACACCCGCACGGGGGGCGGGTACGGCTACACCTTC
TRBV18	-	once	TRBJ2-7	CASSPPGGNEQYF	TGTGCCAGCTCACCACCGGGCGGGAACGAGCAGTACTTC
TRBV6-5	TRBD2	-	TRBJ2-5	CASSYGGGSETQYF	TGTGCCAGCAGTTACGGGGGAGGGTCAGAGACCCAGTACTTC
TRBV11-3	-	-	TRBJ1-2	CASSLSAGVGGYTF	TGTGCCAGCAGCTTAAGTGCAGGGGTTGGTGGCTACACCTTC
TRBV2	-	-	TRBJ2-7	CASSTDEHEQYF	TGTGCCAGCAGTACGGACGAACACGAGCAGTACTTC
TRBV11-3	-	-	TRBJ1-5	CASSLGTDNQPQHF	TGTGCCAGCAGCTTAGGGACAGATAATCAGCCCCAGCATTTT
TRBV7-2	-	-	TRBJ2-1	CASSPGPFNEQFF	TGTGCCAGCAGCCCTGGACCGTTCAATGAGCAGTTCTTC
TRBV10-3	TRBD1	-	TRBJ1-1	CAITGQLNTEAFF	TGTGCCATTACGGGACAGCTGAACACTGAAGCTTTCTTT
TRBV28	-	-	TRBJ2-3	CASSLGQGQSLF	TGTGCCAGCAGTTTAGGTCAAGGACAGTCCCTATTT
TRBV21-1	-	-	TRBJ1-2	CASSVRATNCPGGYTF	TGTGCCAGCAGCGTAAGGGCCACCAACTGCCCGGGGGGCTACACCTTC
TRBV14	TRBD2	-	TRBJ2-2	CASSQEGLSGRITGELFF	TGTGCCAGCAGCCAAGAAGGGTTGAGCGGGAGGATAACCGGGGAGCTGTTTTTT
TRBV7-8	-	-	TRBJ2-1	CASAPGFNEQFF	TGTGCCAGCGCGCCGGGCTTCAATGAGCAGTTCTTC
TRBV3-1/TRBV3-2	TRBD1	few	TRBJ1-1	CASSRTGVETEAFF	TGTGCCAGCAGTAGAACAGGGGTTGAGACTGAAGCTTTCTTT
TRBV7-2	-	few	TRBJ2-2	CASSLAPGNTGELFF	TGTGCCAGCAGCTTAGCACCGGGAAACACCGGGGAGCTGTTTTTT
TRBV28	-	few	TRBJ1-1	CASSPRQMNTEAFF	TGTGCCAGCAGTCCCAGACAGATGAACACTGAAGCTTTCTTT
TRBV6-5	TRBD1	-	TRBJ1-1	CASVRGRRDTEAFF	TGTGCCAGCGTCAGGGGGCGGAGAGACACTGAAGCTTTCTTT
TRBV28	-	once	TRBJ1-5	CASSGRLGRTQPQHF	TGTGCCAGCAGTGGCCGGTTGGGGAGGACTCAGCCCCAGCATTTT
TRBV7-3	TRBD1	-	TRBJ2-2	CASSLLPGTGTGGELFF	TGTGCCAGCAGCTTACTCCCCGGGACAGGGACGGGCGGGGAGCTGTTTTTT
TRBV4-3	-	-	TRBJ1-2	CASSQVQMGNYGYTF	TGCGCCAGCAGCCAGGTCCAGATGGGGAACTATGGCTACACCTTC
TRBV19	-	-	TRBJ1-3	CASSDDEYSGNTIYF	TGTGCCAGTAGTGACGACGAATACTCTGGAAACACCATATATTTT
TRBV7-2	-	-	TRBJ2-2	CASTKTHYTGELFF	TGTGCCAGCACCAAGACTCATTACACCGGGGAGCTGTTTTTT
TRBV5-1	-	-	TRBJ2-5	CASSFQAAGETQYF	TGCGCCAGCAGCTTCCAGGCCGCAGGGGAGACCCAGTACTTC
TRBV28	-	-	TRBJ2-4	CASSLSGTLAKNIQYF	TGTGCCAGCAGTTTATCCGGCACCTTAGCCAAAAACATTCAGTACTTC
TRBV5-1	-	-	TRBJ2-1	CASRSSLAPPSSYNEQFF	TGCGCCAGCAGGTCTTCGCTAGCGCCTCCCAGCTCCTACAATGAGCAGTTCTTC
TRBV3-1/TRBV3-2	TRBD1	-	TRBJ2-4	CASSQAGTAKNIQYF	TGTGCCAGCAGCCAGGCCGGGACAGCTAAAAACATTCAGTACTTC
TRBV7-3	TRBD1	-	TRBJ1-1	CASSLGQASEAFF	TGTGCCAGCAGCCTAGGACAGGCCTCTGAAGCTTTCTTT
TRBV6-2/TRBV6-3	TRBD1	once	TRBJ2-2	CASSSFGDRGNTGELFF	TGTGCCAGCAGTTCCTTCGGGGACAGGGGGAACACCGGGGAGCTGTTTTTT
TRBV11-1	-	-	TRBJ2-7	CASSDRSYEQYF	TGTGCCAGCAGCGACAGATCCTACGAGCAGTACTTC
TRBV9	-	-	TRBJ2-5	CASSGRGALKTQYF	TGTGCCAGCAGCGGCCGGGGGGCCCTAAAGACCCAGTACTTC
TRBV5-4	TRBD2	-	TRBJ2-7	CASSLTSGSEQYF	TGTGCCAGCAGCTTGACTAGCGGGAGCGAGCAGTACTTC
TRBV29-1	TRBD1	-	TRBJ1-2	CSAGTDYGYTF	TGCAGCGCCGGGACAGACTATGGCTACACCTTC
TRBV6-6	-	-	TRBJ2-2	CASSYGGTGELFF	TGTGCCAGCAGTTACGGTGGTACCGGGGAGCTGTTTTTT
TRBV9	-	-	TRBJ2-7	CASSVTGHGVYEQYF	TGTGCCAGCAGCGTCACGGGCCATGGGGTATACGAGCAGTACTTC
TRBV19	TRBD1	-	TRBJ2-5	CASSGTGTGQETQYF	TGTGCCAGTAGTGGAACCGGGACAGGACAAGAGACCCAGTACTTC
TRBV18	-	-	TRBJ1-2	CASSPQGDAGYTF	TGTGCCAGCTCACCACAAGGGGACGCTGGCTACACCTTC
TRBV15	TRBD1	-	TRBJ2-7	CATSRDLGTGIEQYF	TGTGCCACCAGCAGAGATCTGGGGACAGGGATCGAGCAGTACTTC
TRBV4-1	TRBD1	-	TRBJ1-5	CASSQSSGGGRSNQPQHF	TGCGCCAGCAGCCAAAGTAGTGGAGGGGGCAGGAGCAATCAGCCCCAGCATTTT
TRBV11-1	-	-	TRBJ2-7	CASSKDWEQYF	TGTGCCAGCAGCAAGGACTGGGAGCAGTACTTC
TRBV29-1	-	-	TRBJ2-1	CSVVDRRYNEQFF	TGCAGCGTCGTCGATAGACGGTACAATGAGCAGTTCTTC
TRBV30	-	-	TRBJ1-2	CAWSGLHTNGQGLNYGYTF	TGTGCCTGGAGCGGACTCCACACGAATGGGCAGGGGTTAAACTATGGCTACACCTTC
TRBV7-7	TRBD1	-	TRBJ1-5	CASSIGTAIYQPQHF	TGTGCTAGCAGCATTGGGACAGCGATCTATCAGCCCCAGCATTTT
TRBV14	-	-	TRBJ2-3	CASSHVDRMQYF	TGTGCCAGCAGCCACGTTGACAGGATGCAGTATTTT
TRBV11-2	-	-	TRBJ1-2	CASSQFNYGYTF	TGTGCCAGCAGCCAGTTTAACTATGGCTACACCTTC
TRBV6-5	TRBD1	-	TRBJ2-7	CASSSPGQGFYEQYF	TGTGCCAGCAGTTCCCCGGGACAGGGGTTCTACGAGCAGTACTTC
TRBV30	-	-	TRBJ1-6	CAWSVPDSVNSPLHF	TGTGCCTGGAGTGTCCCGGACAGCGTTAATTCACCCCTCCACTTT